This T cell receptor beta chain is from a study of blood T cell repertoires in COVID-19. Study information: T cells, B-cell-depleted T cells, or PBMCs provided the cDNA or gDNA that served as material.

This clone turned up a few times. Methods used by the authors: Estimates of nucleated cell counts were drawn from the amplification of reference gene primers. Sequenced by immunoSEQ multiplex PCR; TCRdb stores in-frame clones only, minus some. The DNA gave D and trimming, while V, J and clone size come from that table. The sample lists 150,000 or so clones, around 90% seen once, with over 4% in the top ten. Deletions cut 4 bases from V and 4 bases from J, with 14 bases between. CDR1 LNHDA and CDR2 SQIVND come from the germline V gene (reference sequence). This CDR3 comprises 15 residues. Sequencing was performed on PBMCs or T cells enriched from blood (not recorded which). The V and J genes are TRBV19 and TRBJ1-5, with TRBD1 as a possible D gene (6 bases). The sequence came from a woman in her forties who had been exposed to COVID-19. The CDR3 nucleotides are TGTGCCAGTAGTACGAAGACAGGCTTAAATCAGCCCCAGCATTTT. Amino acids: CASSTKTGLNQPQHF.